The 6 T cell receptor beta chains in this list originate from one sample, sequenced in a study of shared clonotypes between healthy human individuals. This table comes from immunoSEQ multiplex PCR, and its TCRdb copy is limited to in-frame clones, with some not included. The profile shows 2 million to 2.5 million clones, 90% to 97% of them singletons. The specimen sequenced was naive CD4+ T cells sorted from blood. The subset denotes: CD45RA+ positively selected. The source is a man aged 18 to 35 in good health.

The V call is TRBV21-1, the J call TRBJ2-7; the D segment call TRBD1 is taken from the table without a DNA check. TRBV21-1 is a pseudogene locus. This CDR3 contains 16 residues. In nucleotides, the CDR3 is TGTGCCAGCAGCAAAGGTTCAGGGGACAGGGCCTACGAGCAGTACTTC. It yields the protein CASSKGSGDRAYEQYF.

The chain is built from TRBV19 and TRBJ2-7, with 7 positions matching TRBD1. CDR1 is LNHDA, CDR2 SQIVND, per germline (reference sequence). V gave up 3 bases and J gave up 5 bases; unmatched junction bases: 7. The CDR3 totals 14 residues. The CDR3 DNA reads TGTGCCAGTAGTATCGGAACTGACAGGGACGAGCAGTACTTC. It yields the protein CASSIGTDRDEQYF.

In the case of this clone: A single base separates this from a much larger clone, so it may be a read error. The sample contains more than one DNA sequence encoding this CDR3. The chain has TRBV7-8 and TRBJ2-7; D unclear. V shed 0 bases and J shed 2 bases, with 5 bases lying between them. Per the germline V gene, CDR1 is SGHVS and CDR2 is FQNEAQ. The CDR3 length is 13 residues. This CDR3 reads CASSLAGAYEQYF. In DNA, the CDR3 is TGTGCCAGCAGCTTAGCGGGCGCCTACGAGCAGTACTTC.

The chain employs TRBV7-2 and TRBJ2-1; TRBD2 is a possible D gene (7 bases). Deletions cut 4 bases from V and 13 bases from J, with 17 bases between. The CDR3 spans 13 residues. Germline V gene lookup returns CDR1 SGHTA and CDR2 FQGNSA. CDR3 sequence (DNA): TGTGCCAGCAGCTCTAGGTCGGGGGGCCTCCAGTTCTTC. Its protein is CASSSRSGGLQFF.

The gene calls are TRBV5-1 and TRBJ2-1; a possible D gene is TRBD2 (5 bases). Trimming stripped 0 bases from V and 11 bases from J, with 15 bases between. CDR3 size: 14 residues. Per the germline V gene, CDR1 is SGHRS and CDR2 is YFSETQ. CDR3 nucleotides: TGCGCCAGCAGCTTGGAAATTGGGCGGGCCCAGCAGTTCTTC. This encodes CASSLEIGRAQQFF.

About this clone: This sample includes further DNA sequences coding for the same CDR3. The genes are TRBV5-1 and TRBJ2-7, with 7 bases fitting TRBD1. V gave up 0 bases and J gave up 1 base; unmatched junction bases: 4. The CDR3 length is 15 residues. The germline gives CDR1 SGHRS, CDR2 YFSETQ. The CDR3 DNA reads as TGCGCCAGCAGCTTGGCGGGACAGTCGTCCTACGAGCAGTACTTC. Encoded protein: CASSLAGQSSYEQYF.